This entry describes one T cell receptor (beta chain). This sample stems from a study of blood T cell repertoires in COVID-19. As for the study in general: Acute and convalescent COVID-19 samples came from the United States, Italy and Spain.

Germline loops: CDR1 SGHAT, CDR2 FQNNGV. CDR3 length: 11 amino acids. V lost 4 bases and J lost 13, with 13 bases in between. Original processing methods: Reference gene primer amplification yielded estimated nucleated cell counts. Some clones are missing from TCRdb's copy, which holds only in-frame ones; the method was immunoSEQ multiplex PCR. The V and J calls and the clone size are those of that table, but D and trimming were determined from the DNA. Altogether 40,000 to 50,000 clones are present, around 81% being singletons, with the ten largest covering approximately 39%. The J gene is TRBJ1-1, the V gene TRBV11-2; D ambiguous. The source material was peripheral blood. This TCR derives from a man between 40 and 49 years old with active or convalescent COVID-19. The CDR3 DNA reads as TGTGCCAGCAGCTCGGGGTCCCTCGATTTCTTT. It encodes CASSSGSLDFF. The full variable domain, with the rest looked up from reference TRBV11-2 and TRBJ1-1, is EAGVAQSPRYKIIEKRQSVAFWCNPISGHATLYWYQQILGQGPKLLIQFQNNGVVDDSQLPKDRFSAERLKGVDSTLKIQPAKLEDSAVYLCASSSGSLDFFGQGTRLTVV.